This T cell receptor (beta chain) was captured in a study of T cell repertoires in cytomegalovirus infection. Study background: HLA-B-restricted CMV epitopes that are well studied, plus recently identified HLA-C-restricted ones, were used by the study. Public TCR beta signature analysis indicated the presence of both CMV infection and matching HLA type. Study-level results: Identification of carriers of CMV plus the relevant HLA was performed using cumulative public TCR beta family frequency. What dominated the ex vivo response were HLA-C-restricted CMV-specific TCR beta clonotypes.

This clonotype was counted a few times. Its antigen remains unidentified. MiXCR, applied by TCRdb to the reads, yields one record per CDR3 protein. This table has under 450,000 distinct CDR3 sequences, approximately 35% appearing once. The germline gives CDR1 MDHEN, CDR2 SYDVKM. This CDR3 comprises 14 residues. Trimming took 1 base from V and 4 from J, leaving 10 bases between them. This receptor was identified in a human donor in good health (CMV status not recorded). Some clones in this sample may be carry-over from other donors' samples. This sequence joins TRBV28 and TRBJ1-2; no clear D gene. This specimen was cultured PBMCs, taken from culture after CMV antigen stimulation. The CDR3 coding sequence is TGTGCCAGCAGTTTATCGCGACAAGGCTATGGCTACACCTTC. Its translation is CASSLSRQGYGYTF.